This T cell receptor (beta chain) was sequenced for a study of cytomegalovirus exposure and HLA in healthy donors. Findings and limits, study-wide: In the roughly 120 validation repertoires, a later analysis found that first-cohort TCR clusters tended to co-occur. Altogether, 164 TCR beta chains were recorded as cytomegalovirus-associated. There were a few CMV-associated chains whose specificity for CMV antigens was confirmed in vitro.

Of note for this clone: Its antigen is unidentified.

The data were produced by immunoSEQ multiplex PCR, yet TCRdb's version contains in-frame clones alone and is incomplete. The sample records fewer than 200,000 clones, approximately 89% being singletons. The donors were part of the approximately 120-subject validation cohort, which stood apart from the 666-subject first cohort. This TCR was recovered from a man between 25 and 39 years old in good health and CMV-seropositive. The material sequenced was PBMCs.

As DNA, the CDR3 is TGTGCCAGCAGCCCAAGGGCAGAGGGCAATCAGCCCCAGCATTTT. Amino acid sequence: CASSPRAEGNQPQHF. This chain uses TRBV27 with TRBJ1-5; D gene ambiguous. V was cut by 6 bases and J by 2 bases, with 14 bases left in between. The CDR3 covers 15 residues. From germline, CDR1 is MNHEY and CDR2 SMNVEV (reference sequence).